This note documents a single T cell receptor (beta chain) sequence. The PCR had 60 Vbeta and 13 Jbeta primers. Produced via immunoSEQ multiplex PCR; TCRdb's table is partial and in-frame only. The sample carries under 95,000 clones, more than 60% recorded once. These data originate in a study of cytomegalovirus exposure and HLA in healthy donors. CDR1 SGHTA and CDR2 FQGNSA come from the germline V gene. The length of the CDR3 is 13 residues. J was trimmed by 10 bases and V by 3 bases; bases with no gene match: 7. This sequence was found in a man in his forties or fifties in good health and CMV-seronegative. The specimen sequenced was PBMCs. V and J are TRBV7-2 and TRBJ2-3; 7 bases are a match to TRBD2. The CDR3 DNA reads as TGTGCCAGCAGCTTGTTGGGTAGCGGGTCGCAGTATTTT. This encodes CASSLLGSGSQYF. Full variable domain (missing parts from reference TRBV7-2 and TRBJ2-3): GAGVSQSPSNKVTEKGKDVELRCDPISGHTALYWYRQSLGQGLEFLIYFQGNSAPDKSGLPSDRFSAERTGGSVSTLTIQRTQQEDSAVYLCASSLLGSGSQYFGPGTRLTVL.